This T cell receptor (beta chain) was sequenced for a study of shared clonotypes between healthy human individuals. Some clones are missing from TCRdb's copy, which holds only in-frame ones; the method was immunoSEQ multiplex PCR. The sample yields millions of clones, roughly 94% seen once. V lost 0 bases, J lost 0 bases, and 3 bases lay in between. The length of the CDR3 is 14 residues. The germline V gene encodes CDR1 MGHRA and CDR2 YSYEKL. The chain recombines TRBV4-1 with TRBJ1-5, with no clear D. The source material was naive CD4+ T cells sorted from blood. Subset noted: CD45RA+ positively selected. The TCR was taken from a man aged 18 to 29 in good health. CDR3 nucleotide sequence: TGCGCCAGCAGCCAAGAGAATAGCAATCAGCCCCAGCATTTT. Its protein is CASSQENSNQPQHF.